This passage covers 25 T cell receptor beta chains from one sample sequenced in a study of OX40 agonist ivuxolimab in advanced cancers. The table came from immunoSEQ multiplex PCR; TCRdb's copy has only in-frame clones and leaves some out. The data hold some 60,000 clones, with roughly four fifths observed a single time. The sample was CD4+ or CD8+ T cells sorted from blood, taken in a trial of the OX40 agonist ivuxolimab. These receptors all come from an adult with an advanced solid tumor such as melanoma, head and neck, liver or kidney cancer.

The J gene is TRBJ2-5, the V gene TRBV28; either TRBD1 or TRBD2 may fit D (5 bases each). The end of the DNA aligns better with TRBJ2-7, so the J call may be wrong. Germline-derived CDR1 and CDR2 are MDHEN and SYDVKM. The CDR3 length is 14 residues. This chain's CDR3 is CASSPGTSGYEQYF. The CDR3 DNA is TGTGCCAGCAGCCCAGGGACCTCCGGGTACGAGCAGTACTTC.

The genes are TRBV19 and TRBJ1-4; 7 positions match TRBD1. The CDR3 has 15 amino acids. The V segment lost 1 base and the J segment 4 bases; nucleotides outside the gene matches: 3. Per germline, CDR1 LNHDA and CDR2 SQIVND (reference sequence). The CDR3 DNA is TGTGCCAGTAGTATAGGGCGACAGGGTAATGAAAAACTGTTTTTT. This gives the protein CASSIGRQGNEKLFF.

CDR3 bases: TGTGCCAGCAGTCCCCCCTGGGACAGGGTATTCAATCAGCCCCAGCATTTT. Residues: CASSPPWDRVFNQPQHF. The genes are TRBV28 and TRBJ1-5; 9 bases agree with TRBD1. V lost 5 bases, J lost 3 bases, and 11 bases stayed unmatched. The CDR3 runs 17 residues. Germline CDR1 and CDR2: MDHEN and SYDVKM. The full variable domain, completed using reference TRBV28 and TRBJ1-5, is DVKVTQSSRYLVKRTGEKVFLECVQDMDHENMFWYRQDPGLGLRLIYFSYDVKMKEKGDIPEGYSVSREKKERFSLILESASTNQTSMYLCASSPPWDRVFNQPQHFGDGTRLSIL.

V and J are TRBV10-3 and TRBJ2-3; 11 nucleotides match TRBD1. CDR3 length: 17 amino acids. V dropped 11 bases and J dropped 3; count of bases not matched to a gene: 16. Per the germline V gene, CDR1 is ENHRY and CDR2 is SYGVKD. CDR3 bases: TGTGCCGCGCTCGGGGGACAGGGGGAAGAAAGGACAGATACGCAGTATTTT. This encodes CAALGGQGEERTDTQYF.

The chain has TRBV19 and TRBJ2-6; TRBD1 is a possible D gene (5 bases). Looked up from germline, CDR1 is LNHDA and CDR2 is SQIVND (reference sequence). V lost 4 bases and J lost 0, with 16 bases in between. The CDR3 covers 18 residues. The CDR3 here is CASSRTATGISGANVLTF. For the CDR3, the DNA is TGTGCCAGTAGTAGGACGGCCACAGGTATCTCTGGGGCCAACGTCCTGACTTTC.

This clone was observed once. CDR3: CASSLTGAGTGTHEQYF. CDR3 sequence (DNA): TGTGCCAGTAGCCTTACGGGGGCCGGGACAGGGACCCACGAGCAGTACTTC. The chain couples TRBV19 to TRBJ2-7, with TRBD1 matching 9 bases. The V segment lost 6 bases and the J segment 5 bases; nucleotides outside the gene matches: 17. The CDR3 runs to 17 residues. Germline V gene data show CDR1 as LNHDA and CDR2 as SQIVND (reference sequence).

The chain employs TRBV2 and TRBJ2-3, with D maybe TRBD2 (5 bases). The CDR3 loop spans 14 amino acids. CDR1 SNHLY and CDR2 FYNNEI come from the germline V gene. Trimming took off 7 bases at V and 1 base at J, with 12 bases between the two ends. The CDR3 DNA is TGTGCCAGCAAGCGAGCCGGGGGCACAGATACGCAGTATTTT. Encoded protein: CASKRAGGTDTQYF.

In this sample, this clone turned up once. This chain connects TRBV10-3 to TRBJ1-2; unclear D gene. Deletions cut 0 bases from V and 7 bases from J, with 15 bases between. Per the germline V gene, CDR1 is ENHRY and CDR2 is SYGVKD. The CDR3 has 15 residues. The CDR3, as DNA: TGTGCCATCAGTGAGTCCCCCCCCGTAGAAGGTGGCTACACCTTC. Translating gives CAISESPPVEGGYTF.

This clone was seen more than once but under ten times. Additional DNA sequences in this sample encode the identical CDR3. This rearrangement joins TRBV28 to TRBJ1-6; D remains ambiguous. The CDR3 runs to 17 residues. Trimming removed 4 bases at V and 0 bases at J, with 13 bases between. Germline assignment: CDR1 MDHEN and CDR2 SYDVKM. The DNA of the CDR3 is TGTGCCAGCAGTTCCTCCGGGCCGAGCTCCTATAATTCACCCCTCCACTTT. This encodes CASSSSGPSSYNSPLHF.

The rearrangement uses TRBV28 and TRBJ2-3; D remains ambiguous. CDR3 length: 14 amino acids. Trimming stripped 5 bases from V and 1 base from J, with 10 bases between. Germline loops: CDR1 MDHEN, CDR2 SYDVKM. The CDR3 loop reads CASSGRPGTDTQYF. The CDR3, as DNA: TGTGCCAGCAGTGGGCGGCCTGGCACAGATACGCAGTATTTT.

The rearrangement links TRBV5-5 to TRBJ1-5; tentative D call: TRBD1 (6 bases). Trimming stripped 3 bases from V and 7 bases from J, with 14 bases between. The CDR3 loop spans 14 amino acids. Germline values: CDR1 SGHKS, CDR2 YYEKEE (reference sequence). The DNA for the CDR3 is TGTGCCAGCAGCTACCAGGGGTTAAGGCAGCCCCAGCATTTT. Translated, it gives CASSYQGLRQPQHF.

This clone was detected only a few times. The chain couples TRBV28 to TRBJ1-5; D unresolved. The CDR3 loop spans 14 amino acids. The V and J ends lost 2 bases and 5 bases respectively, with 10 bases between them. Germline CDR1 and CDR2: MDHEN and SYDVKM. The CDR3 here is CASSLLRTYQPQHF. DNA for the CDR3: TGTGCCAGCAGTTTACTCAGGACCTATCAGCCCCAGCATTTT.

The V and J genes are TRBV5-6 and TRBJ1-4; D is undetermined. The germline V gene encodes CDR1 SGHDT and CDR2 YYEEEE. The CDR3 totals 14 residues. V lost 3 bases and J 6 bases, leaving 12 bases between the germline ends. CDR3 sequence (DNA): TGTGCCAGCAGCTCCTTCACGGCTGATGAAAAACTGTTTTTT. It yields the protein CASSSFTADEKLFF.

This rearrangement joins TRBV27 to TRBJ2-2, with 9 nucleotides matching TRBD1. This CDR3 has 15 amino acids. The germline V gene encodes CDR1 MNHEY and CDR2 SMNVEV (reference sequence). Losses at the gene ends were 7 bases for V and 4 bases for J; bases not matched to a gene: 7. The CDR3 DNA is TGTGCCAGCAAAGTACAGGGGGCTCGCACCGGGGAGCTGTTTTTT. Translation: CASKVQGARTGELFF.

CDR3: CASSVDVTVNTEAFF. The CDR3, as DNA: TGTGCCAGCAGCGTAGACGTAACTGTGAACACTGAAGCTTTCTTT. This chain uses TRBV9 with TRBJ1-1, with D hard to call. V dropped 0 bases and J dropped 0 bases, with 9 bases sitting between them. CDR1 is SGDLS and CDR2 is YYNGEE in the germline V gene. CDR3 size: 15 residues.

The rearrangement links TRBV4-1 to TRBJ2-5; 8 nucleotides align to TRBD1. This CDR3 is built from 14 residues. Germline CDR1 reads MGHRA; CDR2 reads YSYEKL. Trimming at V came to 3 bases and at J to 4 bases, leaving 4 bases not matched to a gene. CDR3 coding DNA: TGCGCCAGCAGCCACCCGACAGGGGCAGAGACCCAGTACTTC. This encodes CASSHPTGAETQYF.

The rearrangement joins TRBV20-1 to TRBJ1-3; no definite D call. The ends were cut back, 3 bases at V and 7 bases at J, with 7 bases in the middle. The CDR3 length is 11 residues. CDR1 is DFQATT, CDR2 SNEGSKA, per germline (reference sequence). The CDR3 region is CSASFENTIYF. The DNA of the CDR3 is TGCAGTGCTAGCTTTGAGAACACCATATATTTT.

This clone is labeled medium-sized (0.01 to 0.1%). J is TRBJ2-7 and V is TRBV28; TRBD1 aligns across 9 bases. The germline CDR1 and CDR2 sequences are MDHEN and SYDVKM. Trimming at V came to 5 bases and at J to 5 bases, leaving 13 bases not matched to a gene. The CDR3 has 16 amino acids. This chain's CDR3 is CASSPPRGQGTNEQYF. The CDR3 DNA is TGTGCCAGCAGTCCCCCACGCGGACAGGGGACGAACGAGCAGTACTTC.

The chain is built from TRBV28 and TRBJ2-7; possibly TRBD1 or TRBD2 for D (5 bases each). The CDR3 runs 15 residues. The V and J ends lost 1 base and 6 bases respectively, with 16 bases between them. CDR1 and CDR2 (germline): MDHEN, SYDVKM. This CDR3 reads CASSLSGVRETEQYF. Here the CDR3 DNA reads TGTGCCAGCAGTTTATCCGGGGTCAGGGAAACCGAGCAGTACTTC.

The rearrangement uses TRBV11-2 and TRBJ2-1, with 8 bases matching TRBD2. The J segment lost 8 bases and the V segment lost 5 bases, leaving 20 bases of the junction unmatched. Germline CDR1 SGHAT, CDR2 FQNNGV. This CDR3 is 18 amino acids long. CDR3 region: CASSLETDLAGGRHEQFF. In DNA, the CDR3 is TGTGCCAGCAGCCTCGAAACGGATCTAGCGGGTGGAAGACATGAGCAGTTCTTC.

This sequence joins TRBV7-9 and TRBJ2-1; TRBD2 is a possible D gene (5 bases). Germline CDR1 and CDR2: SEHNR and FQNEAQ (reference sequence). V lost 3 bases to trimming and J lost 8 bases, with 14 bases between them. The CDR3 is 14 residues long. The CDR3 here is CASSLERSSDEQFF. The CDR3 DNA reads as TGTGCCAGCAGCTTGGAAAGAAGTAGCGATGAGCAGTTCTTC.

V gene TRBV11-2 combines with J gene TRBJ2-7; 9 positions match TRBD1. Germline values: CDR1 SGHAT, CDR2 FQNNGV. With V trimmed by 5 bases and J by 3 bases, 5 bases remained unmatched. CDR3 length: 14 amino acids. The CDR3 DNA reads as TGTGCCAGCAGCACCGGACAGGGGAACTACGAGCAGTACTTC. Residues: CASSTGQGNYEQYF.

The rearrangement joins TRBV30 to TRBJ2-2; TRBD2 matches 12 bases. Looked up from germline, CDR1 is GTSNPN and CDR2 is SVGIG (reference sequence). This CDR3 region has 16 residues. Unmatched junction bases numbered 3, after V lost 0 bases and J lost 4 bases. CDR3 sequence: CAWSVLAGGPTGELFF. In DNA, the CDR3 is TGTGCCTGGAGTGTCCTAGCGGGAGGGCCCACCGGGGAGCTGTTTTTT.

The J gene is TRBJ2-7, the V gene TRBV5-6; 8 nucleotides agree with TRBD2. Unmatched junction bases numbered 3, after V lost 3 bases and J lost 4 bases. From germline, CDR1 is SGHDT and CDR2 YYEEEE. CDR3 length equals 13 residues. CDR3 sequence reads: CASSSGLAYEQYF. CDR3 nucleotide sequence: TGTGCCAGCAGCTCCGGACTAGCTTACGAGCAGTACTTC.

The chain recombines TRBV4-2 with TRBJ2-5; tentatively, D is TRBD1 (6 bases). The J call may be wrong; the DNA end is better matched by TRBJ2-7. Germline CDR1 reads LGHNA; CDR2 reads YNFKEQ. The CDR3 has 15 residues. CDR3 sequence (DNA): TGTGCCAGCAGCCAAGGAGGACAGAGTACCTACGAGCAGTACTTC. Protein product: CASSQGGQSTYEQYF.